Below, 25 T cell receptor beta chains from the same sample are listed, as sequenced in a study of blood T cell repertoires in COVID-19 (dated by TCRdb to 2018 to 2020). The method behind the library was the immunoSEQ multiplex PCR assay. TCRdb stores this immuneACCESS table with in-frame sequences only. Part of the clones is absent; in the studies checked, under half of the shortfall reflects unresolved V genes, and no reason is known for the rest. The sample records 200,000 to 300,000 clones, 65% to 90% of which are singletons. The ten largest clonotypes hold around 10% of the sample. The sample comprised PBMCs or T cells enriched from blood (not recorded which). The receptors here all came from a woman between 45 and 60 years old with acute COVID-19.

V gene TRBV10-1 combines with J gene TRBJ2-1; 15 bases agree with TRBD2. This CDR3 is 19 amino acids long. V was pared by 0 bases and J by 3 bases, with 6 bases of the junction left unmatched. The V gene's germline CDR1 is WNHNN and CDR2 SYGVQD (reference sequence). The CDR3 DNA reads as TGCGCCAGCAGTGAGTCGACGGGACTAGCGGGGGGTGTCTACAATGAGCAGTTCTTC. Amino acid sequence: CASSESTGLAGGVYNEQFF.

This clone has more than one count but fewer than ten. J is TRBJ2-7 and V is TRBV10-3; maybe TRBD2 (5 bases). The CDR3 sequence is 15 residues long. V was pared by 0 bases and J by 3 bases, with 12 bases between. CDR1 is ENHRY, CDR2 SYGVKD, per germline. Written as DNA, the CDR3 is TGTGCCATCAGTGAGTCGGGCCCGGGGATCTACGAGCAGTACTTC. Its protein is CAISESGPGIYEQYF.

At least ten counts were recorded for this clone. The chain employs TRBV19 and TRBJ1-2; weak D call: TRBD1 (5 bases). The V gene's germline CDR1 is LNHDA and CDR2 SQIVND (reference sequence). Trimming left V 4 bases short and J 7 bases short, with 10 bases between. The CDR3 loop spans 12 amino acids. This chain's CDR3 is CASSTDSSGYTF. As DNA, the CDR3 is TGTGCCAGTAGTACCGACAGCTCTGGCTACACCTTC.

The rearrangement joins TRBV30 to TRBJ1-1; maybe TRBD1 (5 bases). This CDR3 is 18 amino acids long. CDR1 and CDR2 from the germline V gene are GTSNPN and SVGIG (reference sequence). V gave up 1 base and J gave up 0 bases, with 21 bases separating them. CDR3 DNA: TGTGCCTGGAGTGCCCCGGAACAGGCTAGACTTATGAACACTGAAGCTTTCTTT. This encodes CAWSAPEQARLMNTEAFF.

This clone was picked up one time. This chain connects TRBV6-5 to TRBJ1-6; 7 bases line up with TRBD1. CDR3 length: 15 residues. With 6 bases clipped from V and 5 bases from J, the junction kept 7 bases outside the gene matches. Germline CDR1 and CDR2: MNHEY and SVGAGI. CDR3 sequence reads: CASRRRTGDNSPLHF. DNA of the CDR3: TGTGCCAGCAGACGGAGGACAGGCGATAATTCACCCCTCCACTTT.

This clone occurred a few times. DNA of the CDR3: TGTGCCACCAGCACAGGGGACACAGATACGCAGTATTTT. Protein: CATSTGDTDTQYF. The gene calls are TRBV15 and TRBJ2-3; perhaps TRBD1 as D (6 bases). Trimming pared 4 bases from V and 2 bases from J, leaving 7 bases between. Germline values: CDR1 LNHNV, CDR2 YYDKDF (reference sequence). The CDR3 runs 13 residues.

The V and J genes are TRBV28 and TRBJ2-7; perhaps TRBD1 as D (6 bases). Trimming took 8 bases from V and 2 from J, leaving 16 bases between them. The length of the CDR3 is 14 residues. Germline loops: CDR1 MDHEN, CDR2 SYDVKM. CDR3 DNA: TGTGCCAGCTGCCGGACAGCCCAGACCTACGAGCAGTACTTC. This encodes CASCRTAQTYEQYF.

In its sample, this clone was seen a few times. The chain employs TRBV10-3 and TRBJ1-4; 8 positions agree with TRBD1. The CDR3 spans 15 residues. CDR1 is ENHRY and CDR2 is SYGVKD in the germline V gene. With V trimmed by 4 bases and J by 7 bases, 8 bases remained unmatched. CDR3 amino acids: CAISVDRGTSEKLFF. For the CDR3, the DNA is TGTGCCATCAGTGTCGACAGGGGAACGAGTGAAAAACTGTTTTTT.

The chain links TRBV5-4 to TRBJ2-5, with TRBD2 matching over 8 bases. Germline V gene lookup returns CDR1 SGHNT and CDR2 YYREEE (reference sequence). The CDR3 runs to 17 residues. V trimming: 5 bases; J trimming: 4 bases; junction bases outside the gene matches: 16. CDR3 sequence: CASSPRGVRGVGETQYF. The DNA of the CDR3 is TGTGCCAGCAGTCCGCGGGGGGTGAGGGGAGTCGGAGAGACCCAGTACTTC.

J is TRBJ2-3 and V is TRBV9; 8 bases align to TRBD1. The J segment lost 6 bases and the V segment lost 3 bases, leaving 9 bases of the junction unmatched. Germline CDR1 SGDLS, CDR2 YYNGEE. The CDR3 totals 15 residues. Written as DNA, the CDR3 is TGTGCCAGCAGCGCCCAGGGGGCGGCCGGTGATACGCAGTATTTT. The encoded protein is CASSAQGAAGDTQYF. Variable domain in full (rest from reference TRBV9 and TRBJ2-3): DSGVTQTPKHLITATGQRVTLRCSPRSGDLSVYWYQQSLDQGLQFLIQYYNGEERAKGNILERFSAQQFPDLHSELNLSSLELGDSALYFCASSAQGAAGDTQYFGPGTRLTVL.

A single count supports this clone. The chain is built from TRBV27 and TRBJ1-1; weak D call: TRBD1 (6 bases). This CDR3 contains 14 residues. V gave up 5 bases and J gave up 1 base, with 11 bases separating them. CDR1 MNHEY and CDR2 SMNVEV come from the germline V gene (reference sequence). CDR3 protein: CASSPPTGNTEAFF. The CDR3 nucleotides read TGTGCCAGCAGTCCCCCGACAGGGAACACTGAAGCTTTCTTT.

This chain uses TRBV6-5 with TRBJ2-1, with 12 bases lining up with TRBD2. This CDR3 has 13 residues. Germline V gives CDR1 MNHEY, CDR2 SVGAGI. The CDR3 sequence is CVSSGGAYNEQFF. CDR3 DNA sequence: TGTGTCTCTAGCGGGGGGGCCTACAATGAGCAGTTCTTC.

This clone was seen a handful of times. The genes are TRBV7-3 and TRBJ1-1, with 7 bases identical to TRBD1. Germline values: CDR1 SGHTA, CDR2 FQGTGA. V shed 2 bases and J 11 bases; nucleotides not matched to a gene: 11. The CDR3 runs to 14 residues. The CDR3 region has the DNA TGTGCCAGCAGCTTAGGAACTTGGACAGGTGGGGCTTTCTTT. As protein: CASSLGTWTGGAFF.

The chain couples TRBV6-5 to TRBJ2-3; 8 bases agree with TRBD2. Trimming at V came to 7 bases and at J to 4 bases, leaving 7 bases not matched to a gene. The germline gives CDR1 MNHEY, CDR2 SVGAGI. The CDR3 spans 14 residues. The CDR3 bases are TGTGCCAGCACCCGACCGGGGGGGGCAGATACGCAGTATTTT. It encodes CASTRPGGADTQYF.

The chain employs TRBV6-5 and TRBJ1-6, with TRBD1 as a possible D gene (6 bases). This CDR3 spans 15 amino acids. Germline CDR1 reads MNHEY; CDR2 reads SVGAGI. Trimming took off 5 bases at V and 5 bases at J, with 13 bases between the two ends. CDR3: CASSPRQENNSPLHF. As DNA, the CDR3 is TGTGCCAGCAGTCCCAGACAGGAAAATAATTCACCCCTCCACTTT.

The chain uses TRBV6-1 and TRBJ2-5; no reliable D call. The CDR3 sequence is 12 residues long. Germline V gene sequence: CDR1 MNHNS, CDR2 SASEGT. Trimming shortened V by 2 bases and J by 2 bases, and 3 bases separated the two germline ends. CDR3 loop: CASSEQQETQYF. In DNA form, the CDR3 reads TGTGCCAGCAGTGAACAGCAAGAGACCCAGTACTTC.

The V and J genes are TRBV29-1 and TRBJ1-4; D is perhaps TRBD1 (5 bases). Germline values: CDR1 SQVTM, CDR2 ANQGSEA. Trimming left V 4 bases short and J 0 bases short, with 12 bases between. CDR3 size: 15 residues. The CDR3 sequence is CSVVGAGATNEKLFF. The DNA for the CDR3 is TGCAGCGTTGTGGGCGCGGGGGCAACTAATGAAAAACTGTTTTTT.

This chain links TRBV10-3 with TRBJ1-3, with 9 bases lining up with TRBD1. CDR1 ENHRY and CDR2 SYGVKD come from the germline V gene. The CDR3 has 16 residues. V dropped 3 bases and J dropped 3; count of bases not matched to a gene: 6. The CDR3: CAISDHTGGGGNTIYF. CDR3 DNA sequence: TGTGCCATCAGTGACCACACAGGGGGCGGTGGAAACACCATATATTTT.

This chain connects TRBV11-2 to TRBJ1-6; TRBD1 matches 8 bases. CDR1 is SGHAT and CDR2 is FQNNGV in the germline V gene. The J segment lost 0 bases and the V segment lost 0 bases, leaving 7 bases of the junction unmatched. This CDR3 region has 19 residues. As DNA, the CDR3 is TGTGCCAGCAGCTTAGATTGGGACAGGATAAGCTCCTATAATTCACCCCTCCACTTT. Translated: CASSLDWDRISSYNSPLHF.

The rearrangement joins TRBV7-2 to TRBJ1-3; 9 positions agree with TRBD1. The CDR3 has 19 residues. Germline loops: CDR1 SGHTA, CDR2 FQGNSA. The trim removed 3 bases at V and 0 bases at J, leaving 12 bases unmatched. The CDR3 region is CASSFQPGQGFLSGNTIYF. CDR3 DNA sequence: TGTGCCAGCAGCTTCCAGCCGGGACAGGGATTCCTCTCTGGAAACACCATATATTTT.

The CDR3 sequence is CASKRTGGAQPQHF. The DNA for the CDR3 is TGTGCCAGTAAAAGGACAGGGGGGGCCCAGCCCCAGCATTTT. J is TRBJ1-5 and V is TRBV19; the match to TRBD1 covers 10 bases. CDR3 length equals 14 residues. J lost 7 bases, V lost 7 bases, and 7 bases had no gene match. Germline V gene lookup returns CDR1 LNHDA and CDR2 SQIVND (reference sequence). Together with reference TRBV19 and TRBJ1-5, the CDR3 gives the full variable domain: DGGITQSPKYLFRKEGQNVTLSCEQNLNHDAMYWYRQDPGQGLRLIYYSQIVNDFQKGDIAEGYSVSREKKESFPLTVTSAQKNPTAFYLCASKRTGGAQPQHFGDGTRLSIL.

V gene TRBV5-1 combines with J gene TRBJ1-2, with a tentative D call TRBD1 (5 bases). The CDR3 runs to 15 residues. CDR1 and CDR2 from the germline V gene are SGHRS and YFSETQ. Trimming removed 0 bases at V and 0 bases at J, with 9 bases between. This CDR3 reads CASSLAGSANYGYTF. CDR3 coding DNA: TGCGCCAGCAGCTTGGCAGGGTCAGCTAACTATGGCTACACCTTC.

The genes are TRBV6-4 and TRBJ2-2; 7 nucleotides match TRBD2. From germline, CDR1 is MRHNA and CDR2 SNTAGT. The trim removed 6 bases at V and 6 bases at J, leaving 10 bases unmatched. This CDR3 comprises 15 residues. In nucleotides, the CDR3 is TGTGCCAGCAGACGGGAGGCAGGCCGTCCCGGGGAGCTGTTTTTT. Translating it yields CASRREAGRPGELFF.

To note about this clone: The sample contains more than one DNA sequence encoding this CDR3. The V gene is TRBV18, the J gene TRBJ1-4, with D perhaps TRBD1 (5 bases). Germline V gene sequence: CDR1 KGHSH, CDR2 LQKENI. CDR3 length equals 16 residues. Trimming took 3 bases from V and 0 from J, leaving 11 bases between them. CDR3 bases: TGTGCCAGCTCACCGAGACAGCTTGCAACTAATGAAAAACTGTTTTTT. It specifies CASSPRQLATNEKLFF.

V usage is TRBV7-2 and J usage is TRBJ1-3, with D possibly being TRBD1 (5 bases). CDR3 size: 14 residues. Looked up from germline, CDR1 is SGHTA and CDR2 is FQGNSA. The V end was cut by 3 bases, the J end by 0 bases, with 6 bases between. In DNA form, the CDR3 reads TGTGCCAGCAGCTTTGACAGCTCTGGAAACACCATATATTTT. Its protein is CASSFDSSGNTIYF.